This T cell receptor beta chain was retrieved from a study of cytomegalovirus exposure and HLA in healthy donors. Background on the study: Most genotyped donors, over 70% of 398, had Caucasian-associated genetic ancestry. Whole-study findings and limits: One cluster of highly shared sequence variants probably arose as a sequencing artifact. Most TCR sequences were rare, but some public TCRs occurred in many donors.

The PCR contained 60 Vbeta and 13 Jbeta primers. Data came from immunoSEQ multiplex PCR; TCRdb stores just in-frame clones and leaves some out. This specimen shows 170,000 or so clones; the ten leading clones hold under 2.5%. Comments on this clone: The antigen is not known.

Germline V gene data show CDR1 as SGHNT and CDR2 as YYREEE (reference sequence). The ends lost 4 bases at V and 8 bases at J; junction bases unmatched: 6. This CDR3 has 13 amino acids. Input material: PBMCs. V gene TRBV5-4 combines with J gene TRBJ1-1; 9 nucleotides line up with TRBD1. The sequence was collected from a man younger than 45 in good health and CMV-seronegative. CDR3 residues: CASSPGQGREAFF. The CDR3 coding sequence is TGTGCCAGCAGCCCGGGACAGGGAAGAGAAGCTTTCTTT.